This T cell receptor (beta chain) was sequenced during a study of PD-L1 blockade in urothelial cancer. Study at large: Blood samples contained a median around 140,000 T cells.

Only one count was recorded for this clone. Germline V gives CDR1 SGHRS, CDR2 YFSETQ. Trimming left V 2 bases short and J 2 bases short, with 9 bases between. There are 14 residues in the CDR3. Assay: immunoSEQ multiplex PCR; the TCRdb copy retains only in-frame clones and omits some. The sample has about 71,000 clones, around nine tenths seen once. This TCR came from a man aged 55 to 70 with urothelial cancer. The genes are TRBV5-1 and TRBJ2-3; maybe TRBD1 (5 bases). The sequencing here drew on PBMCs, taken around atezolizumab (anti-PD-L1) treatment. CDR3 sequence (DNA): TGCGCCAGCAGCTTTCAGGGCTTCACAGATACGCAGTATTTT. It encodes CASSFQGFTDTQYF. The full variable domain, its missing parts supplied by reference TRBV5-1 and TRBJ2-3, is KAGVTQTPRYLIKTRGQQVTLSCSPISGHRSVSWYQQTPGQGLQFLFEYFSETQRNKGNFPGRFSGRQFSNSRSEMNVSTLELGDSALYLCASSFQGFTDTQYFGPGTRLTVL.